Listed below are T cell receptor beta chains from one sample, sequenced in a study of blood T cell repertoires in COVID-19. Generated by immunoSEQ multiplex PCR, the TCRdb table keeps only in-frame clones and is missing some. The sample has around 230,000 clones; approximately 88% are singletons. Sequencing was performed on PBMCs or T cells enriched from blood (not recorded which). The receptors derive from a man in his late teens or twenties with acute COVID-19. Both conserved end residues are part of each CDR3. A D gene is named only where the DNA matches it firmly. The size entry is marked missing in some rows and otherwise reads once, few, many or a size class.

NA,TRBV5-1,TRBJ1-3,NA,CASSPGENGNTIYF,TGCGCCAGCAGCCCCGGGGAGAATGGAAACACCATATATTTT
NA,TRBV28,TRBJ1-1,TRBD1,CASTQGGQTLGAFF,TGTGCCAGCACCCAAGGGGGACAGACACTCGGGGCTTTCTTT
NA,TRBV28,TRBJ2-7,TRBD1,CASSPSGQAPYEQYF,TGTGCCAGCAGCCCTTCAGGACAGGCCCCCTACGAGCAGTACTTC
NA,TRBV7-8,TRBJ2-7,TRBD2,CASGGGYEQYF,TGTGCCAGCGGGGGGGGCTACGAGCAGTACTTC
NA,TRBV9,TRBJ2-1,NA,CASSVDRGNEQFF,TGTGCCAGCAGCGTAGATAGGGGCAATGAGCAGTTCTTC
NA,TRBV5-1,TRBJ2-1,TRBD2,CASSFSSGTSNEQFF,TGCGCCAGCAGCTTTTCTAGCGGGACCAGCAATGAGCAGTTCTTC
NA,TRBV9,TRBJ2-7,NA,CASSVADISYEQYF,TGTGCCAGCAGCGTAGCGGACATCTCCTACGAGCAGTACTTC
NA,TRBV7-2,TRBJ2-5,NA,CASTIVAVQETQYF,TGTGCCAGCACGATCGTAGCGGTCCAAGAGACCCAGTACTTC
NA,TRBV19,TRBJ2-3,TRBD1,CASTTSGDRGVTNTQYF,TGTGCCAGTACCACCTCGGGGGACAGGGGCGTGACAAATACGCAGTATTTT
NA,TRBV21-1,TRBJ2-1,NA,CASRQQGDEKTNEQFF,TGTGCCAGCCGACAACAGGGAGATGAGAAGACGAATGAGCAGTTCTTC
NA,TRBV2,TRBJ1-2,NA,CASQLDSYGYTF,TGTGCCAGCCAGTTAGACAGCTATGGCTACACCTTC
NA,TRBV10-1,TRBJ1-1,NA,CASSESGHFGAFF,TGCGCCAGCAGTGAGTCAGGACACTTCGGAGCTTTCTTT
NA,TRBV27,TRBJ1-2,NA,CASSLSNPTSGYTF,TGTGCCAGCAGTTTATCAAACCCCACGAGTGGCTACACCTTC
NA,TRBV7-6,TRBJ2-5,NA,CASSPPGTPQETQYF,TGTGCCAGCAGCCCCCCGGGGACTCCTCAAGAGACCCAGTACTTC
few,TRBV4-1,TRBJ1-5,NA,CASSLDPYGGQPQHF,TGCGCCAGCAGCCTGGACCCTTACGGGGGTCAGCCCCAGCATTTT
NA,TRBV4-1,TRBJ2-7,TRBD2,CASSLTGSGRDLEQYF,TGCGCCAGCAGCCTCACCGGTAGCGGGAGGGACCTCGAGCAGTACTTC
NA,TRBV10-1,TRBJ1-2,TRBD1,CASSGQGARKSYGYTF,TGCGCCAGCAGTGGGCAGGGGGCGCGGAAAAGCTATGGCTACACCTTC
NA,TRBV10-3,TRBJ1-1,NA,CAISPGENTEAFF,TGTGCCATCAGCCCAGGGGAGAACACTGAAGCTTTCTTT
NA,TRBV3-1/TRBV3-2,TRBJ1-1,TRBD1,CASSQGQGTTEAFF,TGTGCCAGCAGTCAAGGACAGGGTACCACTGAAGCTTTCTTT
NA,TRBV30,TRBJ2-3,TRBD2,CAWSLAGVGDTQYF,TGTGCCTGGAGTCTAGCGGGAGTGGGGGATACGCAGTATTTT
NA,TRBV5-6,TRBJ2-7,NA,CASSLVGYEQYF,TGTGCCAGCAGCTTGGTCGGCTACGAGCAGTACTTC
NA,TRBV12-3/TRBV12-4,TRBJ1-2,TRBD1,CASSFGQDYGYTF,TGTGCCAGCAGTTTTGGACAGGACTATGGCTACACCTTC
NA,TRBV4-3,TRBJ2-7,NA,CASSPTGDTSYEQYF,TGCGCCAGCAGCCCCACCGGGGACACTTCCTACGAGCAGTACTTC
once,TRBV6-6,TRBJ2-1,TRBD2,CASSYTSGTNNEQFF,TGTGCCAGCAGTTATACTAGCGGTACAAACAATGAGCAGTTCTTC
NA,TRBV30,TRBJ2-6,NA,CAWSGKSSGANVLTF,TGTGCCTGGAGTGGAAAGAGCTCTGGGGCCAACGTCCTGACTTTC
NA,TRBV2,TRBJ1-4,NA,CASGGSGEKLFF,TGTGCCAGCGGGGGCTCCGGGGAAAAACTGTTTTTT
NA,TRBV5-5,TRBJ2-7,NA,CASSLAGMAYEQYF,TGTGCCAGCAGCTTGGCGGGGATGGCCTACGAGCAGTACTTC
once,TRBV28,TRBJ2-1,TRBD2,CASSGTSGRPKEQFF,TGTGCCAGCAGCGGGACTAGCGGGAGGCCAAAGGAGCAGTTCTTC
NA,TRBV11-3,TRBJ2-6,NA,CASSATSYYVSGANVLTF,TGTGCCAGCAGCGCCACTTCGTACTATGTCTCTGGGGCCAACGTCCTGACTTTC
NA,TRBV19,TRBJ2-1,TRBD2,CASSKGTSGLRGGEQFF,TGTGCCAGTAGTAAGGGGACTAGCGGGCTAAGGGGGGGGGAGCAGTTCTTC
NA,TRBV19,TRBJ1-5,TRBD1,CATWTGKGHSNQPQHF,TGTGCCACATGGACAGGGAAGGGGCATAGCAATCAGCCCCAGCATTTT
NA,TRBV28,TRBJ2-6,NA,CASSLGQNSGANVLTF,TGTGCCAGCAGTTTAGGGCAGAACTCTGGGGCCAACGTCCTGACTTTC
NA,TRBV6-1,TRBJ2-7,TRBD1,CASSEAGTGAYEQYF,TGTGCCAGCAGTGAAGCTGGGACAGGGGCTTACGAGCAGTACTTC
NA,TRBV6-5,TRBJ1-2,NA,CASSYSGGNYGYTF,TGTGCCAGCAGTTACTCCGGCGGGAACTATGGCTACACCTTC
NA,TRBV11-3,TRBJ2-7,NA,CASSLNRGSYEQYF,TGTGCCAGCAGCTTAAATCGCGGATCCTACGAGCAGTACTTC
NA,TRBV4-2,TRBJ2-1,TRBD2,CASSPPTSGKWNEQFF,TGTGCCAGCAGCCCACCTACTAGCGGGAAGTGGAATGAGCAGTTCTTC
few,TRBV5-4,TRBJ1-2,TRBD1,CASSSRDRANYGYTF,TGTGCCAGCAGCTCCCGGGACAGGGCGAACTATGGCTACACCTTC